The 16 T cell receptor beta chains below come from one sample, sequenced in a study of T cells after yellow fever vaccination. TCRdb reprocessed the 5' RACE reads with MiXCR, giving one entry per CDR3 protein. The profile covers some 300,000 distinct CDR3 sequences, with around 8.1% appearing a single time and approximately 15% taken by the ten largest. The sample in question was PBMCs, obtained about 49 days after the first yellow fever vaccination. These TCRs come from a man younger than 35 who received the YFV17D yellow fever vaccine.

Only a few counts were recorded for this clonotype. The gene calls are TRBV27 and TRBJ1-4; D is undetermined. Between the trimmed V and J ends, which lost 1 base and 3 bases, there was a span of 6 bases. The CDR3 sequence is 14 residues long. Germline CDR1 and CDR2: MNHEY and SMNVEV (reference sequence). The DNA of the CDR3 is TGTGCCAGCAGTTTATTTGGGGCTAATGAAAAACTGTTTTTT. As protein: CASSLFGANEKLFF.

The chain recombines TRBV4-1 with TRBJ2-7; the D gene is possibly TRBD2 (6 bases). The CDR3 is made up of 16 amino acids. V was trimmed by 4 bases and J by 5 bases, leaving 21 bases between them. Germline V lookup: CDR1 MGHRA, CDR2 YSYEKL. The CDR3 sequence: CASSPPDIRGRNEQYF. CDR3 bases: TGCGCCAGCAGCCCCCCAGATATTAGAGGGAGGAACGAGCAGTACTTC.

In this sample, this clonotype turned up many times. The chain is built from TRBV18 and TRBJ2-7, with D unresolved. The germline V and J ends were trimmed by 4 bases and 1 base, with 5 bases remaining between them. Germline-derived CDR1 and CDR2 are KGHSH and LQKENI. The CDR3 sequence is 12 residues long. CDR3 region: CASSRESYEQYF. CDR3 DNA: TGTGCCAGCTCACGCGAATCCTACGAGCAGTACTTC.

This clonotype showed up just a few times. The CDR3 reads CSASEGLQTGSTNEKLFF. The CDR3 nucleotides are TGCAGCGCCTCCGAAGGTCTACAGACAGGTTCAACTAATGAAAAACTGTTTTTT. This chain joins TRBV29-1 and TRBJ1-4; D is perhaps TRBD1 (6 bases). This CDR3 has 18 residues. V gave up 7 bases and J gave up 0 bases, with 24 bases separating them. CDR1 is SQVTM and CDR2 is ANQGSEA in the germline V gene.

The chain carries TRBV11-1 and TRBJ2-2; TRBD2 aligns across 12 bases. Per the germline V gene, CDR1 is SGHAT and CDR2 is FQDESV (reference sequence). This CDR3 contains 16 residues. The V gene end was trimmed by 5 bases and the J gene end by 3 bases; junction bases not matched to a gene: 4. CDR3 sequence reads: CASSPWTSGDTGELFF. The CDR3 coding sequence is TGTGCCAGCAGCCCGTGGACTAGCGGGGACACCGGGGAGCTGTTTTTT.

The chain recombines TRBV10-1 with TRBJ2-3; D is unresolved. Trimming pared 7 bases from V and 5 bases from J, leaving 22 bases between. The CDR3 has 16 residues. Germline loops: CDR1 WNHNN, CDR2 SYGVQD (reference sequence). This chain's CDR3 is CASTLDRARVRDTQYF. CDR3 nucleotides: TGCGCCAGCACGTTGGACCGGGCTCGAGTTAGAGATACGCAGTATTTT.

This clonotype was detected ten times or more. This sequence joins TRBV6-5 and TRBJ1-5; D unresolved. The CDR3 totals 15 residues. The V gene lost 5 bases and the J gene lost 5 bases, with 16 bases spanning the gap. Germline lookup yields CDR1 MNHEY and CDR2 SVGAGI. The CDR3 protein is CASSPRRVPDQPQHF. The CDR3 DNA follows: TGTGCCAGCAGTCCCCGGAGGGTCCCCGATCAGCCCCAGCATTTT.

This chain links TRBV7-2 with TRBJ2-6; D is uncertain. Trimming shortened V by 1 base and J by 5 bases, and 12 bases separated the two germline ends. CDR3 length: 16 residues. Germline-derived CDR1 and CDR2 are SGHTA and FQGNSA. CDR3 coding DNA: TGTGCCAGCAGCTTAGATGGGCGAACGTGGGCCAACGTCCTGACTTTC. The encoded protein is CASSLDGRTWANVLTF. Variable domain in full (rest from reference TRBV7-2 and TRBJ2-6): GAGVSQSPSNKVTEKGKDVELRCDPISGHTALYWYRQSLGQGLEFLIYFQGNSAPDKSGLPSDRFSAERTGGSVSTLTIQRTQQEDSAVYLCASSLDGRTWANVLTFGAGSRLTVL.

The chain combines TRBV6-2 or TRBV6-3 with TRBJ2-5; D gene unclear. Germline V CDR1 and CDR2: MNHEY, SVGEGT. V shed 5 bases and J shed 5 bases, with 15 bases lying between them. The CDR3 sequence is 14 residues long. The CDR3 sequence is CASSLPDGRETQYF. The CDR3 DNA reads TGTGCCAGCAGTCTACCGGACGGACGGGAGACCCAGTACTTC.

This clonotype showed up many times. The genes are TRBV10-3 and TRBJ2-7, with 13 bases aligning to TRBD2. Germline assignment: CDR1 ENHRY and CDR2 SYGVKD. The length of the CDR3 is 14 residues. The V and J ends lost 0 bases and 12 bases, in that order; junction bases with no gene match: 5. This CDR3 reads CAISESGTSGVLYF. The CDR3 region has the DNA TGTGCCATCAGTGAGTCTGGGACTAGCGGGGTTCTGTACTTC.

The chain joins TRBV19 to TRBJ1-1; D may be TRBD1 (6 bases). Germline V gene data show CDR1 as LNHDA and CDR2 as SQIVND (reference sequence). This CDR3 region has 15 residues. The V gene lost 7 bases and the J gene lost 9 bases, with 24 bases spanning the gap. CDR3 region: CASMGGGARGAKAFF. The CDR3 bases are TGTGCCAGTATGGGAGGGGGGGCGCGAGGCGCGAAAGCTTTCTTT.

This clonotype was seen a single time. The V gene is TRBV20-1, the J gene TRBJ2-3; possibly TRBD1 or TRBD2 for D (5 bases each). The germline V gene encodes CDR1 DFQATT and CDR2 SNEGSKA (reference sequence). The V gene lost 5 bases and the J gene lost 0 bases, with 18 bases spanning the gap. There are 16 residues in the CDR3. The CDR3 loop reads CSAGGIQGSSTDTQYF. The CDR3 DNA follows: TGCAGTGCTGGGGGAATCCAGGGTTCTAGCACAGATACGCAGTATTTT.

The chain has TRBV20-1 and TRBJ2-2; no firm D call. This CDR3 is 15 amino acids long. Deletions cut 2 bases from V and 4 bases from J, with 14 bases between. Per the germline V gene, CDR1 is DFQATT and CDR2 is SNEGSKA (reference sequence). The CDR3 nucleotides read TGCAGTGCTAGACCCCTTGCCAGGCCCACCGGGGAGCTGTTTTTT. Its protein product is CSARPLARPTGELFF.

The chain recombines TRBV12-3 or TRBV12-4 with TRBJ2-1; the match to TRBD2 covers 13 bases. J lost 13 bases, V lost 7 bases, and 10 bases had no gene match. The CDR3 is 14 amino acids. The CDR3, as DNA: TGTGCCAGCATTCCTGGACTAGCGGGGGAAGGTCAGTTCTTC. Amino acid sequence: CASIPGLAGEGQFF.

This clonotype was seen at least ten times. The chain's CDR3 is CSGTARNRFYNEQFF. The CDR3 region has the DNA TGCAGTGGCACAGCAAGAAATAGGTTCTACAATGAGCAGTTCTTC. The rearrangement joins TRBV20-1 to TRBJ2-1; unclear D gene. CDR1 and CDR2 (germline): DFQATT, SNEGSKA (reference sequence). V lost 7 bases and J 3 bases, leaving 19 bases between the germline ends. The CDR3 is 15 amino acids.

This clonotype was observed a handful of times. CDR3 in DNA: TGTGCCAGCACCCGACTACCAAGCGGGGGGGCCCCTGAGCAGTTCTTC. This gives the protein CASTRLPSGGAPEQFF. The chain recombines TRBV12-3 or TRBV12-4 with TRBJ2-1, with 10 bases fitting TRBD2. V lost 7 bases, J lost 9 bases, and 15 bases stayed unmatched. The CDR3 totals 16 residues.